Many counts were recorded for the clone carrying this T cell receptor beta chain. Its antigen remains unidentified. The sample belongs to a study of T cells in Graves' hyperthyroidism and ophthalmopathy. Clinical symptoms, serum thyroxine and TRAb, thyroid ultrasound and orbital computed tomography were used for the diagnoses. There were TCR beta CDR3 regions amplified from RNA transcripts. HTBI primers were employed in a first-round RT-PCR of the TCR CDR3. TCRdb reprocessed the multiplex PCR reads via MiXCR and lists one record per CDR3 protein. The sample holds hundreds of thousands of distinct CDR3 sequences, approximately 25% seen once. Findings and limits, study-wide: Among clonotypes expanded in thyroid above 0.001, most were also found in blood. Ophthalmopathy cases were set apart from stable hyperthyroidism by a 13 V-J model. It was a median around 6 months before onset that the model predicted ophthalmopathy.

V shed 6 bases and J shed 5 bases, with 17 bases lying between them. This CDR3 contains 14 residues. CDR1 is MNHNS, CDR2 SASEGT, per germline. Source material: blood. The sequence was collected from a woman under 40 with Graves' ophthalmopathy. This chain joins TRBV6-1 and TRBJ2-7; tentative D call: TRBD2 (6 bases). The CDR3 reads CASSSSGALHEQYF. CDR3 DNA sequence: TGTGCCAGCAGCAGTAGCGGAGCCCTCCACGAGCAGTACTTC.